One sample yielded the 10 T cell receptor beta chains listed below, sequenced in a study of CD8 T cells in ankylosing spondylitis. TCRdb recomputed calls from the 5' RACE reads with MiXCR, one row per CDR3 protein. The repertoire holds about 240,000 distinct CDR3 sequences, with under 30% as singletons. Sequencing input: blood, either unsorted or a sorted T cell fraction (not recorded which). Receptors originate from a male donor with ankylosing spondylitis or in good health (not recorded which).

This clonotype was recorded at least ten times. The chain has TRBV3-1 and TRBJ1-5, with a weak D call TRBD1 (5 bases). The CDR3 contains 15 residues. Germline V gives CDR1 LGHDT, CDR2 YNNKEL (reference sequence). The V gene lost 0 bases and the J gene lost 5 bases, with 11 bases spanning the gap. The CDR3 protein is CASSQDDGGDQPQHF. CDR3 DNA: TGTGCCAGCAGCCAAGACGACGGGGGGGATCAGCCCCAGCATTTT.

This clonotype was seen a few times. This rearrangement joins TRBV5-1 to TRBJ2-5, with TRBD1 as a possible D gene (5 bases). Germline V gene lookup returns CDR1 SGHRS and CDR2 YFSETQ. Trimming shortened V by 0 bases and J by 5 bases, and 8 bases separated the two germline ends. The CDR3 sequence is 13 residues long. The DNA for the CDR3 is TGCGCCAGCAGCTTGGCAGGGTCGGAGACCCAGTACTTC. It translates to CASSLAGSETQYF.

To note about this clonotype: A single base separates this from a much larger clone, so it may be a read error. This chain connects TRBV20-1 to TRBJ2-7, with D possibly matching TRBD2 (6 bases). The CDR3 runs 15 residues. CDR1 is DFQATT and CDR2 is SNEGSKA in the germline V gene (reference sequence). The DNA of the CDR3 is TGCAGAGCTAGACCCTCCGGGACTTGGGTCCACGAGCAGTACTTC. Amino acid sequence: CRARPSGTWVHEQYF.

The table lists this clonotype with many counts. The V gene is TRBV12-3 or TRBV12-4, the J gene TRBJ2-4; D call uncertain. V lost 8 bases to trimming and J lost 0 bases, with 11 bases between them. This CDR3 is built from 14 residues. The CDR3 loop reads CASVKGLAKNIQYF. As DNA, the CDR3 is TGTGCCAGCGTAAAGGGTCTAGCCAAAAACATTCAGTACTTC.

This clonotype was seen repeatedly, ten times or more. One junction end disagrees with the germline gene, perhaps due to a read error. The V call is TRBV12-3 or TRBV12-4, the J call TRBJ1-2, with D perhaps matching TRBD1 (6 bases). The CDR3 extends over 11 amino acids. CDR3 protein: CASSLGSGHNF. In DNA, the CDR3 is TGTGCCAGCAGTTTAGGGTCGGGACATAATTTC.

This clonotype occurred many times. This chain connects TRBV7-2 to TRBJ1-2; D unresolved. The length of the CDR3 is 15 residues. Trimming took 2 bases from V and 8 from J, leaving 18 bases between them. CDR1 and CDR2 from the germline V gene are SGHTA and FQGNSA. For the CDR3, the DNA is TGTGCCAGCAGCTTAACACTTGGGCCAAATGGGGGCTACACCTTC. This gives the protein CASSLTLGPNGGYTF.

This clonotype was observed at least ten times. The CDR3 protein is CASSLAKRIDAEAFF. CDR3 nucleotides: TGTGCCAGCAGCTTAGCGAAGCGGATCGACGCTGAAGCTTTCTTT. The V and J genes are TRBV7-2 and TRBJ1-1; D remains unclear. Trimming shortened V by 0 bases and J by 6 bases, and 14 bases separated the two germline ends. The germline CDR1 and CDR2 sequences are SGHTA and FQGNSA. CDR3 size: 15 residues.

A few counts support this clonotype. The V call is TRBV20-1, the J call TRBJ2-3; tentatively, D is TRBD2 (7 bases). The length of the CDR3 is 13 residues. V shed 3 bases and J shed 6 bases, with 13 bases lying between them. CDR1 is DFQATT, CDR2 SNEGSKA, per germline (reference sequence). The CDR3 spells CSASGGPRDTQYF. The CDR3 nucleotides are TGCAGTGCTAGCGGGGGGCCTCGTGATACGCAGTATTTT.

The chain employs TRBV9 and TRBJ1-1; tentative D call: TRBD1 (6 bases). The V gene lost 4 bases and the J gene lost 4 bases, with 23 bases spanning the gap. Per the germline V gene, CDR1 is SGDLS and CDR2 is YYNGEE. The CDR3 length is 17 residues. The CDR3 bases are TGTGCCAGCAGCCCTCCCAGGGGAGGGGGGTACAGCACTGAAGCTTTCTTT. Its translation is CASSPPRGGGYSTEAFF.

CDR3 nucleotides: TGCAGTGCTAGCCGGGGCGACTACGAGCAGTACTTC. This codes for CSASRGDYEQYF. The chain combines TRBV20-1 with TRBJ2-7, with D perhaps matching TRBD1 or TRBD2 (5 bases each). The V gene lost 3 bases and the J gene lost 3 bases, with 9 bases spanning the gap. CDR3 size: 12 residues. Germline-derived CDR1 and CDR2 are DFQATT and SNEGSKA (reference sequence).